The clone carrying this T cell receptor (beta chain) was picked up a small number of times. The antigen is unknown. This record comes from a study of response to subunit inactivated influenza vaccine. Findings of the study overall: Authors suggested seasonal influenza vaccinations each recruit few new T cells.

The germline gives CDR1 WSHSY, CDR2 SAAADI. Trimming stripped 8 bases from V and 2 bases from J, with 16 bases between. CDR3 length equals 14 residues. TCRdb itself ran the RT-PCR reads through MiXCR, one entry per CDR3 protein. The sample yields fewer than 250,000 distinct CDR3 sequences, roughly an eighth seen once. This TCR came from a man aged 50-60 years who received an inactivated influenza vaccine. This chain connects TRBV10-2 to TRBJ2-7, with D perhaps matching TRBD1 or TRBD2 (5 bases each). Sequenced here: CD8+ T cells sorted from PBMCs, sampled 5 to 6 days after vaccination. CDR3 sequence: CASGSGTGAYEQYF. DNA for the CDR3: TGCGCCAGCGGATCGGGGACCGGCGCCTACGAGCAGTACTTC.